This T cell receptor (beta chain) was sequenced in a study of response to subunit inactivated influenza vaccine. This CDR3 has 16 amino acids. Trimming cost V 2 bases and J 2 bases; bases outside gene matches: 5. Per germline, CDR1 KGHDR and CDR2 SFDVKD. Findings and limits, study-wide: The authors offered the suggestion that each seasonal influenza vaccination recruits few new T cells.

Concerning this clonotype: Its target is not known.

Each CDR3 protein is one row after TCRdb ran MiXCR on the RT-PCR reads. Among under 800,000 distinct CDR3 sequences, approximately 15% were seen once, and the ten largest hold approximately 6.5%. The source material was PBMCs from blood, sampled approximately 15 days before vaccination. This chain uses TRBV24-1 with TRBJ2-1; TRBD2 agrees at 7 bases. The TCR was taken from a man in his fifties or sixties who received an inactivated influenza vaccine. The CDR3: CATSDYGGGAYNEQFF. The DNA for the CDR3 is TGTGCCACCAGTGATTATGGGGGAGGGGCCTACAATGAGCAGTTCTTC.